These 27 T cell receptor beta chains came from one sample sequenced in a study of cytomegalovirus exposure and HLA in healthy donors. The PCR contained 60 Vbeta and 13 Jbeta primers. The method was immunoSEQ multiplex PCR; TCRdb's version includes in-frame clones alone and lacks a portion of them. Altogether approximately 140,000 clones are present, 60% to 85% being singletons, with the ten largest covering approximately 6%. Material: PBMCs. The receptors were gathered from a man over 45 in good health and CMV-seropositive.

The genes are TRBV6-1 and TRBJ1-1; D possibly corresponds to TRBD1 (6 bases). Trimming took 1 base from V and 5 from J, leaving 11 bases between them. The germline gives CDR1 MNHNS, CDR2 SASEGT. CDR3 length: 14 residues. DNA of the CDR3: TGTGCCAGCAGTGAAGGCTTCAGGGGAACTGAAGCTTTCTTT. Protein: CASSEGFRGTEAFF.

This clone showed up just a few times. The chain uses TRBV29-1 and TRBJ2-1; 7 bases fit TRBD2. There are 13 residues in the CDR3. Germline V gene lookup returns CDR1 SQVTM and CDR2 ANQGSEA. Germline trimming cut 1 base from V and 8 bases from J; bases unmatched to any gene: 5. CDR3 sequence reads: CSVEAGRNYEQFF. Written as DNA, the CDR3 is TGCAGCGTTGAAGCCGGGAGGAACTATGAGCAGTTCTTC.

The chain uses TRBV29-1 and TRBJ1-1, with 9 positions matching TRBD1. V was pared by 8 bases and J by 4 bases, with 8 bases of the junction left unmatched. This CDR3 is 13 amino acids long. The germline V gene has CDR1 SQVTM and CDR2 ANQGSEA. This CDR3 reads CSIRQGVFTEAFF. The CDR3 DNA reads TGCAGCATTCGACAGGGGGTTTTCACTGAAGCTTTCTTT.

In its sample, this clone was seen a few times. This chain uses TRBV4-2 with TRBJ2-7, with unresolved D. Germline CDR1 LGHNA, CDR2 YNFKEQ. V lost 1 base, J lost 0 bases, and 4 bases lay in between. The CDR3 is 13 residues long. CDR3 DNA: TGTGCCAGCAGCCAAGGTAGCTCCTACGAGCAGTACTTC. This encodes CASSQGSSYEQYF.

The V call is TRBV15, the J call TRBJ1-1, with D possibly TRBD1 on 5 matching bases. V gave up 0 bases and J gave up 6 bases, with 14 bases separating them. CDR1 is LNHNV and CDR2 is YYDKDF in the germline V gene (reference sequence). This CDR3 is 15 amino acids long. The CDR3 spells CATSRDSAGMPEAFF. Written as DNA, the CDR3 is TGTGCCACCAGCAGAGATAGTGCAGGGATGCCTGAAGCTTTCTTT.

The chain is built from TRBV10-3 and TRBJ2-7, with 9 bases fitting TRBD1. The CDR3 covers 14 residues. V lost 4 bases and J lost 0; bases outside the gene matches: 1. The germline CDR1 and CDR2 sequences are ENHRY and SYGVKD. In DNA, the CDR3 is TGTGCCATCAGTGGACAGGGGGTCTCCTACGAGCAGTACTTC. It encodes CAISGQGVSYEQYF.

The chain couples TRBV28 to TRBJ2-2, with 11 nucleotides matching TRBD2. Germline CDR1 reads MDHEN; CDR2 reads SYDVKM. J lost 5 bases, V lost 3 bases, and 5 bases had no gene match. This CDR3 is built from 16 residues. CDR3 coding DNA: TGTGCCAGCAGTTTTGGGGGGACTAGCGGAACCGGGGAGCTGTTTTTT. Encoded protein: CASSFGGTSGTGELFF.

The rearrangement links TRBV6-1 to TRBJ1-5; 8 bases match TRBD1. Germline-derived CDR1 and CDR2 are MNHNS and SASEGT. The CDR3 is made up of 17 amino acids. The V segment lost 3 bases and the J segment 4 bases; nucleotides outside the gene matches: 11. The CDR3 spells CASSEGSRGHGNQPQHF. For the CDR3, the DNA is TGTGCCAGCAGTGAGGGGAGCAGGGGGCATGGGAATCAGCCCCAGCATTTT.

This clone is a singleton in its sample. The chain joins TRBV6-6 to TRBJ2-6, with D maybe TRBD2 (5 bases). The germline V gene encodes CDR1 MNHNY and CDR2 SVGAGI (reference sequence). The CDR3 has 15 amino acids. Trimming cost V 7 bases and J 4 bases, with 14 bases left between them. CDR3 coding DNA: TGTGCCAGCAAATCCTCGGGGTACGGGGCCAACGTCCTGACTTTC. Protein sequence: CASKSSGYGANVLTF.

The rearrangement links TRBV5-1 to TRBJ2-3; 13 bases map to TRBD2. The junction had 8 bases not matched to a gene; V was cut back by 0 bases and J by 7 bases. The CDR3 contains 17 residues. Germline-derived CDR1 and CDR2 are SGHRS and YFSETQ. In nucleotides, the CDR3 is TGCGCCAGCAGCTTGGGGACTAGCGGGAGTTCGGTAAATACGCAGTATTTT. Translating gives CASSLGTSGSSVNTQYF.

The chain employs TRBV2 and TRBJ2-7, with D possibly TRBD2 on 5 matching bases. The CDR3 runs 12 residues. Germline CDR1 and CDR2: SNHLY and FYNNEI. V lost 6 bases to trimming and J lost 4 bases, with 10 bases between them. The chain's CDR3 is CASREERYEQYF. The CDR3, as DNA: TGTGCCAGCAGGGAGGAGAGATACGAGCAGTACTTC.

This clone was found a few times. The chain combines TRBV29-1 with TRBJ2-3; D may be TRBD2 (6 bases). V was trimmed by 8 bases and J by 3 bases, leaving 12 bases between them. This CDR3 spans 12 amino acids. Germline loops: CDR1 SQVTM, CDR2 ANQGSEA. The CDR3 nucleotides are TGCAGCACCTCTGGGGGGACAGATACGCAGTATTTT. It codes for CSTSGGTDTQYF.

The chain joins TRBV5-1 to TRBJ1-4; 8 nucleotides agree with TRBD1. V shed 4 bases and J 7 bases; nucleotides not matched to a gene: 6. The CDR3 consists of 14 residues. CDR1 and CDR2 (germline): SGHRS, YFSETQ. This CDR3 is CASSRQGSVEKLFF. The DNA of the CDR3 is TGCGCCAGCAGCCGACAGGGGAGTGTTGAAAAACTGTTTTTT.

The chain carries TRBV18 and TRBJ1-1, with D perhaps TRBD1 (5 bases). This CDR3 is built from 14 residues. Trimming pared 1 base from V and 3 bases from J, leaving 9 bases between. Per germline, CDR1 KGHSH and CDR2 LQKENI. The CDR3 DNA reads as TGTGCCAGCTCACCACTAACCAGGGACACTGAAGCTTTCTTT. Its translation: CASSPLTRDTEAFF.

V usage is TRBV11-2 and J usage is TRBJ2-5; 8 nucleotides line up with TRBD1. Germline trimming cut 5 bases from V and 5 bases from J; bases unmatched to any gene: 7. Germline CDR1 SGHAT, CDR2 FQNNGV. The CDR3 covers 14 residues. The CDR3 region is CASSRQGARETQYF. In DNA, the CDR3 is TGTGCCAGCAGCCGCCAGGGGGCTAGGGAGACCCAGTACTTC.

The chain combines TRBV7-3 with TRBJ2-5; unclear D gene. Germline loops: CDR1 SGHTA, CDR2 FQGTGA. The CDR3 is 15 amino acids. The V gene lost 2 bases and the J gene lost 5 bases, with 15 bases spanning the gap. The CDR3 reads CASSLLISRLETQYF. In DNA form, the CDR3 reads TGTGCCAGCAGCTTATTGATTAGCCGATTGGAGACCCAGTACTTC.

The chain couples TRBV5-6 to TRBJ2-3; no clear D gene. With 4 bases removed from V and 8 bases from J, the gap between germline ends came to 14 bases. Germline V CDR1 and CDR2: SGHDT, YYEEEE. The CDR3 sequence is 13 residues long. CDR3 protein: CASSVLDSGTQYF. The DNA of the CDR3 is TGTGCCAGCAGCGTTCTAGATTCGGGTACGCAGTATTTT.

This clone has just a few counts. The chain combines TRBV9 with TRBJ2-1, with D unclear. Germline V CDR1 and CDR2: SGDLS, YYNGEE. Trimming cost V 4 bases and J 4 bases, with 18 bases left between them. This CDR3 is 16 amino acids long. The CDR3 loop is CASSTRPVTRYNEQFF. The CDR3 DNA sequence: TGTGCCAGCAGCACCCGGCCGGTGACCAGGTACAATGAGCAGTTCTTC. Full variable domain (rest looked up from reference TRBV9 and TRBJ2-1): DSGVTQTPKHLITATGQRVTLRCSPRSGDLSVYWYQQSLDQGLQFLIQYYNGEERAKGNILERFSAQQFPDLHSELNLSSLELGDSALYFCASSTRPVTRYNEQFFGPGTRLTVL.

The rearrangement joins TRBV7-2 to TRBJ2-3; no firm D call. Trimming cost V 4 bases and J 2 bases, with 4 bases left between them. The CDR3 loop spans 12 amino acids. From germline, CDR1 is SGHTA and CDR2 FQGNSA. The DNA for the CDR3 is TGTGCCAGCAGCTACTCCACAGATACGCAGTATTTT. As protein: CASSYSTDTQYF. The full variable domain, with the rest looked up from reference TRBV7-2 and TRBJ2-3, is GAGVSQSPSNKVTEKGKDVELRCDPISGHTALYWYRQSLGQGLEFLIYFQGNSAPDKSGLPSDRFSAERTGGSVSTLTIQRTQQEDSAVYLCASSYSTDTQYFGPGTRLTVL.

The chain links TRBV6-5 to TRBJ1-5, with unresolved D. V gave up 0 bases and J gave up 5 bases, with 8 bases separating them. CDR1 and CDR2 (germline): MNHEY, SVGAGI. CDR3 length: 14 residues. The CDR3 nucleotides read TGTGCCAGCAGTTACTCATTGGAGTATCAGCCCCAGCATTTT. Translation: CASSYSLEYQPQHF.

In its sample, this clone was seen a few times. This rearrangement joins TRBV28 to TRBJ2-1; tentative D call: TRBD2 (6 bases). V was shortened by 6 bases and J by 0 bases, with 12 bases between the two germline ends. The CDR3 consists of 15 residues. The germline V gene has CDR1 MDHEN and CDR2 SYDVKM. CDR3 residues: CASRPGANSYNEQFF. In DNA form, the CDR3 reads TGTGCCAGCAGGCCGGGAGCTAACTCCTACAATGAGCAGTTCTTC.

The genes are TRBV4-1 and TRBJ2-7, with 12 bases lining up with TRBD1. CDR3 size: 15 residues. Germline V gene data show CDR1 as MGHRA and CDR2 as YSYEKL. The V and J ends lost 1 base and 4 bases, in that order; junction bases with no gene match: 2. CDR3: CASSQGGQGAYEQYF. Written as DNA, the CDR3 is TGCGCCAGCAGCCAAGGGGGACAGGGGGCTTACGAGCAGTACTTC.

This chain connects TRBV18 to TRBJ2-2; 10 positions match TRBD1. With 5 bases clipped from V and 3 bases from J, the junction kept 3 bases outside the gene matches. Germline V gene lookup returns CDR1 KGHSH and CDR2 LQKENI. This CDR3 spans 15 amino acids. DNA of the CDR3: TGTGCCAGCTCAAGAGGACAGGGGGACACCGGGGAGCTGTTTTTT. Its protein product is CASSRGQGDTGELFF.

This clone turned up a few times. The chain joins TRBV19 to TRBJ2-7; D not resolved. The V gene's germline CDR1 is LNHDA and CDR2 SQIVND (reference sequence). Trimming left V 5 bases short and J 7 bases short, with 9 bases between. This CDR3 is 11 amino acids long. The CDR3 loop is CASSSVYEQYF. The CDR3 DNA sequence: TGTGCCAGTAGTTCTGTTTATGAGCAGTACTTC.

The CDR3 sequence is CASSDTRGDEQYF. CDR3 nucleotides: TGTGCCAGCAGTGACACCCGAGGCGACGAGCAGTACTTC. The rearrangement joins TRBV2 to TRBJ2-7; unclear D gene. This CDR3 comprises 13 residues. Per germline, CDR1 SNHLY and CDR2 FYNNEI. V lost 3 bases and J 5 bases, leaving 11 bases between the germline ends.

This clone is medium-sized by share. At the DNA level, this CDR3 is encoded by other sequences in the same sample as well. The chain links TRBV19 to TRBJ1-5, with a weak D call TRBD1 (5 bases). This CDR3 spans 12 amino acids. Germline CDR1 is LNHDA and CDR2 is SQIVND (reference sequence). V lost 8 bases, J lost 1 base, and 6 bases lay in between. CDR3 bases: TGTGCCAGTCGACAGAGCAATCAGCCCCAGCATTTT. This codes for CASRQSNQPQHF.

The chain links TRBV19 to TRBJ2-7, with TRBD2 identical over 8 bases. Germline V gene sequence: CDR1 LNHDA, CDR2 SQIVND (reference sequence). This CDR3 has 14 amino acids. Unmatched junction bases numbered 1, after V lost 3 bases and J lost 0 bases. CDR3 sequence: CASSMGLDSYEQYF. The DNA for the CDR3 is TGTGCCAGTAGTATGGGACTAGACTCCTACGAGCAGTACTTC.